This is a list of T cell receptor beta chains from one sample in a study of blood T cell repertoires in COVID-19. Here immunoSEQ multiplex PCR was the method, and the copy in TCRdb shows in-frame clones only, minus some. Of 350,000 to 400,000 clones listed, around 90% are singletons. The sequencing sample was made of peripheral blood. The source of these receptors is a man between 18 and 35 years old with active or convalescent COVID-19. The CDR3 runs from the conserved cysteine through the conserved F or W. The order of the fields is D gene, J gene, clone size, V gene, CDR3 protein, CDR3 DNA. The D gene is left open where the match is weak. Rows give clone size only sometimes, using once, few, many, or a class for an expanded clone.

>.|TRBJ2-7|.|TRBV5-1
CASSLAPGSYEQYF
TGCGCCAGCAGCTTGGCCCCGGGCTCCTACGAGCAGTACTTC
>TRBD1|TRBJ1-2|.|TRBV6-5
CASSSLKGDRGQGYTF
TGTGCCAGCAGTTCGCTTAAAGGGGACAGGGGTCAAGGCTACACCTTC
>TRBD1|TRBJ1-6|.|TRBV6-5
CASSRDRVGSPLHF
TGTGCCAGCAGCCGGGACAGGGTGGGGTCACCCCTCCACTTT
>.|TRBJ1-5|.|TRBV18
CASSPDSAQPQHF
TGTGCCAGCTCACCCGACAGTGCTCAGCCCCAGCATTTT
>TRBD2|TRBJ2-1|.|TRBV9
CASSPSGDEQFF
TGTGCCAGCAGCCCCAGCGGGGATGAGCAGTTCTTC
>.|TRBJ1-5|.|TRBV24-1
CATAGVGSNQPQHF
TGTGCCACTGCAGGGGTGGGGAGCAATCAGCCCCAGCATTTT
>.|TRBJ2-2|.|TRBV29-1
CSVETGPAGELFF
TGCAGCGTTGAAACTGGGCCCGCCGGGGAGCTGTTTTTT
>.|TRBJ2-2|.|TRBV11-3
CASSLDHLGRTGELFF
TGTGCCAGCAGCTTAGATCATCTGGGGAGGACCGGGGAGCTGTTTTTT
>TRBD1|TRBJ1-6|.|TRBV5-8
CASRVANRGSRSPLHF
TGTGCCAGCAGGGTGGCGAACAGGGGGTCCCGTTCACCCCTCCACTTT
>.|TRBJ1-5|.|TRBV18
CASSPWENQPQHF
TGTGCCAGCTCACCATGGGAGAATCAGCCCCAGCATTTT
>.|TRBJ1-1|.|TRBV6-5
CASSAGGTEAFF
TGTGCCAGCAGCGCTGGGGGGACTGAAGCTTTCTTT
>.|TRBJ2-1|.|TRBV9
CASSVGRGSSYNEQFF
TGTGCCAGCAGCGTAGGGAGGGGAAGCTCCTACAATGAGCAGTTCTTC
>TRBD1|TRBJ2-1|.|TRBV27
CASSLPGTVYNEQFF
TGTGCCAGCAGTTTACCCGGGACAGTTTACAATGAGCAGTTCTTC
>TRBD1|TRBJ2-5|.|TRBV11-3
CASSLDGGRGHETQYF
TGTGCCAGCAGCTTAGATGGCGGCAGGGGGCATGAGACCCAGTACTTC
>TRBD1|TRBJ1-6|.|TRBV6-2/TRBV6-3
CASSQGTGISGLHF
TGTGCCAGCAGCCAAGGGACAGGGATATCCGGCCTCCACTTT
>TRBD2|TRBJ2-3|.|TRBV4-3
CASSLTPGGNTDTQYF
TGCGCCAGCTCTTTAACTCCGGGGGGGAACACAGATACGCAGTATTTT
>.|TRBJ1-5|.|TRBV19
CASSILPGRPQHF
TGTGCCAGTAGTATTCTGCCTGGGCGGCCCCAGCATTTT
>TRBD1|TRBJ1-5|.|TRBV28
CASRPPGTGASNQPQHF
TGTGCCAGCAGGCCACCCGGGACAGGGGCGAGCAATCAGCCCCAGCATTTT
>TRBD2|TRBJ2-7|.|TRBV4-3
CASSPGLASYEQYF
TGCGCCAGCAGCCCCGGACTAGCGAGTTACGAGCAGTACTTC
>TRBD1|TRBJ1-2|.|TRBV28
CASSLKGAYGYTF
TGTGCCAGCAGTTTAAAGGGGGCCTATGGCTACACCTTC
>.|TRBJ1-3|.|TRBV4-2
CASSPQGGAAGNTIYF
TGTGCCAGCAGCCCACAAGGGGGGGCCGCTGGAAACACCATATATTTT
>.|TRBJ2-7|few|TRBV19
CASSINGQPTYEQYF
TGTGCCAGTAGTATCAACGGACAACCAACCTACGAGCAGTACTTC
>TRBD2|TRBJ2-3|.|TRBV7-9
CASSLGTSGAYSTDTQYF
TGTGCCAGCAGCTTAGGGACTAGCGGGGCTTATAGCACAGATACGCAGTATTTT
>TRBD1|TRBJ2-1|.|TRBV2
CASNARQGAYNEQFF
TGTGCCAGCAACGCAAGACAGGGGGCGTACAATGAGCAGTTCTTC
>TRBD1|TRBJ1-5|.|TRBV15
CATSSDRAQPQHF
TGTGCCACCAGCAGCGACAGGGCTCAGCCCCAGCATTTT
>TRBD2|TRBJ2-1|.|TRBV7-3
CASSLMGTSGRGSYNEQFF
TGTGCCAGCAGCTTAATGGGGACTAGCGGGAGGGGCTCCTACAATGAGCAGTTCTTC
>TRBD2|TRBJ2-7|few|TRBV29-1
CSVDGTSGYEQYF
TGCAGCGTTGATGGGACTAGCGGCTACGAGCAGTACTTC
>TRBD2|TRBJ2-3|.|TRBV5-8
CASSLGTSGGRPVDTQYF
TGTGCCAGCAGCTTGGGGACTAGCGGGGGGCGACCGGTCGATACGCAGTATTTT
>TRBD1|TRBJ1-6|.|TRBV27
CASSRRGQGGNSPLHF
TGTGCCAGCAGCCGAAGAGGACAGGGTGGTAATTCACCCCTCCACTTT
>TRBD2|TRBJ2-3|.|TRBV9
CASSVSGGRQYF
TGTGCCAGCAGCGTTAGCGGGGGGAGGCAGTATTTT
>TRBD1|TRBJ1-5|once|TRBV6-1
CASSVLDRGRNQPQHF
TGTGCCAGCAGTGTACTAGACAGGGGCCGAAATCAGCCCCAGCATTTT
>.|TRBJ2-7|.|TRBV6-5
CASSSLFNEQYF
TGTGCCAGCAGTTCCCTATTTAACGAGCAGTACTTC
>.|TRBJ2-2|.|TRBV11-3
CASSLSGGHSNTGELFF
TGTGCCAGCAGCTTATCTGGCGGGCACTCGAACACCGGGGAGCTGTTTTTT
>TRBD2|TRBJ2-1|.|TRBV4-2
CASSQAGGGGNEQFF
TGTGCCAGCAGCCAAGCCGGGGGGGGCGGGAATGAGCAGTTCTTC
>.|TRBJ1-2|.|TRBV7-8
CASSLTRNSGYTF
TGTGCCAGCAGCTTAACGAGAAATTCGGGCTACACCTTC
>TRBD2|TRBJ2-1|.|TRBV24-1
CATTGTSGYNEQFF
TGTGCCACGACCGGGACTAGCGGATACAATGAGCAGTTCTTC
>.|TRBJ2-2|.|TRBV10-3
CAISEPARGTGELFF
TGTGCCATCAGTGAGCCGGCGCGAGGCACCGGGGAGCTGTTTTTT
>.|TRBJ2-7|.|TRBV28
CASDDPHRSSYEQYF
TGTGCCAGCGACGACCCCCATAGGAGCTCCTACGAGCAGTACTTC
>TRBD1|TRBJ2-3|once|TRBV6-5
CASSYSSGQGLDTQYF
TGTGCCAGCAGTTACTCGAGTGGACAGGGGTTAGATACGCAGTATTTT
>TRBD1|TRBJ2-7|.|TRBV7-9
CASSPLDRGIHEQYF
TGTGCCAGCAGCCCCTTAGACAGGGGAATCCACGAGCAGTACTTC
>TRBD2|TRBJ2-3|.|TRBV7-9
CASSSWRTSGSTDTQYF
TGTGCCAGCAGCTCATGGCGTACTAGCGGAAGCACAGATACGCAGTATTTT